This T cell receptor beta chain is drawn from a study of Graves' ophthalmopathy and Graves' hyperthyroidism. Study results and caveats: Ophthalmopathy progression cases were predicted by the model with 70.59% sensitivity and 72% to 80% specificity. Blood also held most thyroid clonotypes expanded above 0.001 frequency.

Of note for this clonotype: Its target is not known.

Enrolled hyperthyroidism patients had a new diagnosis, a duration under 2 months, and an age of 18 to 65. Serum thyroxine and TRAb, along with clinical symptoms, thyroid ultrasound and orbital computed tomography, were what diagnosis relied on. This CDR3 is built from 15 residues. Germline V gives CDR1 SGHVS, CDR2 FNYEAQ. V was clipped by 8 bases and J by 4 bases; unmatched bases: 12. From RNA, the CDR3 regions of TCR beta chains were amplified and sequenced. After a first-round RT-PCR with HTBI primers, a second-round multiplex PCR was run. One entry per CDR3 protein results from TCRdb running MiXCR on the multiplex PCR reads. Among around 590,000 distinct CDR3 sequences listed, approximately 37% were seen once.

The chain joins TRBV7-6 to TRBJ1-2; 8 nucleotides align to TRBD1. Sequenced: peripheral blood or thyroid tissue (not recorded which). The receptor was derived from an adult man with Graves' hyperthyroidism. Here the CDR3 DNA reads TGTGCCAGCTCACCACTGGACAGGGCGGGCTATGGCTACACCTTC. Protein product: CASSPLDRAGYGYTF.